This T cell receptor beta chain derives from a study of shared clonotypes between healthy human individuals. About the research overall: CD8 memory received one plate per donor, CD8 naive two, CD4 memory three and CD4 naive three. Whole-study results and caveats: Clonotype sharing among donors was expected to depend on sequencing depth.

This table comes from immunoSEQ multiplex PCR, and its TCRdb copy is limited to in-frame clones, with some not included. The sample yields some 360,000 clones, over 70% seen once. Germline CDR1 SGHAT, CDR2 FQNNGV. This CDR3 comprises 15 residues. The ends were cut back, 0 bases at V and 3 bases at J, with 12 bases in the middle. Concerning this clone: Its cognate antigen is unknown.

The chain carries TRBV11-2 and TRBJ2-7; the D gene could be TRBD1 or TRBD2 (5 bases each). The origin of this receptor is a man younger than 45 in good health. Sequences were obtained from memory CD4+ T cells sorted from blood. Subset meaning: CD45RA-negative fraction. CDR3 sequence reads: CASSLDLGTYYEQYF. CDR3 coding DNA: TGTGCCAGCAGCTTAGATCTCGGGACCTACTACGAGCAGTACTTC.